The 8 T cell receptor beta chains in this list originate from one sample, sequenced in a study of identical twins. MiXCR, applied by TCRdb to the 5' RACE reads, yields one record per CDR3 protein. The sample has hundreds of thousands of distinct CDR3 sequences, roughly an eighth seen once. The sample also formed part of further work on yellow fever vaccine responses in identical twins.

The sequencing input was PBMCs. Receptors originate from a woman between 18 and 30 years old in good health.

The gene calls are TRBV5-1 and TRBJ2-7; 7 nucleotides agree with TRBD1. V gave up 4 bases and J gave up 6 bases; unmatched junction bases: 19. CDR1 and CDR2 (germline): SGHRS, YFSETQ. The CDR3 has 17 amino acids. The DNA for the CDR3 is TGCGCCAGCAGCCATACCAAGACAGGGCCGGCCTCCGGCGAGCAGTACTTC. Its translation is CASSHTKTGPASGEQYF.

This clonotype appeared many times. This chain links TRBV12-3 or TRBV12-4 with TRBJ2-5, with TRBD2 matching over 13 bases. After removal of 5 bases from V and 5 bases from J, the junction contained 8 bases not matched to a gene. The CDR3 runs to 16 residues. The CDR3 loop reads CASSRTGTSGKETQYF. The CDR3 coding sequence is TGTGCCAGCAGTCGGACCGGGACTAGCGGGAAGGAGACCCAGTACTTC.

At least ten counts were recorded for this clonotype. The V gene is TRBV7-3, the J gene TRBJ1-1; the D is unclear. Trimming stripped 5 bases from V and 1 base from J, with 8 bases between. The germline V gene has CDR1 SGHTA and CDR2 FQGTGA. The CDR3 extends over 13 amino acids. This CDR3 is CASSPSWNTEAFF. Written as DNA, the CDR3 is TGTGCCAGCAGCCCCTCCTGGAACACTGAAGCTTTCTTT.

This clonotype was detected ten times or more. The chain employs TRBV20-1 and TRBJ2-2; D is unclear. Between the trimmed V and J ends, which lost 6 bases and 3 bases, there was a span of 17 bases. CDR3 length equals 15 residues. CDR1 is DFQATT and CDR2 is SNEGSKA in the germline V gene (reference sequence). CDR3 coding DNA: TGCAGTGCCCCACACGCAAAGAAGGACACCGGGGAGCTGTTTTTT. Translated: CSAPHAKKDTGELFF.

This clonotype has a handful of counts. V gene TRBV6-5 combines with J gene TRBJ2-1; 7 nucleotides align to TRBD2. Per the germline V gene, CDR1 is MNHEY and CDR2 is SVGAGI. CDR3 length: 14 residues. The junction had 7 bases not matched to a gene; V was cut back by 2 bases and J by 9 bases. CDR3 residues: CASSYREGFTEQFF. DNA of the CDR3: TGTGCCAGCAGTTACAGGGAGGGCTTCACTGAGCAGTTCTTC.

This clonotype was seen repeatedly, ten times or more. The chain joins TRBV7-2 to TRBJ2-3; D call uncertain. Between the trimmed V and J ends, which lost 5 bases and 3 bases, there was a span of 6 bases. Germline-derived CDR1 and CDR2 are SGHTA and FQGNSA. This CDR3 contains 12 residues. CDR3 protein: CASSHGTDTQYF. CDR3 coding DNA: TGTGCCAGCAGCCACGGGACAGATACGCAGTATTTT.

This clonotype came up a few times. This chain connects TRBV3-1 to TRBJ2-3; D may be TRBD2 (6 bases). This CDR3 contains 16 residues. The V gene's germline CDR1 is LGHDT and CDR2 YNNKEL (reference sequence). The ends were cut back, 0 bases at V and 2 bases at J, with 12 bases in the middle. CDR3 in amino acids: CASSQDAGPSTDTQYF. The CDR3 nucleotides are TGTGCCAGCAGCCAAGACGCGGGGCCTTCCACAGATACGCAGTATTTT.

This chain connects TRBV12-3 or TRBV12-4 to TRBJ2-7; TRBD2 matches 7 bases. CDR3 length equals 15 residues. V shed 3 bases, J shed 6 bases, and the junction held 11 bases outside the gene matches. The CDR3 DNA reads as TGTGCCAGCAGTTTCGGAAAAACGGGGGGTGTCGAGCAGTACTTC. This sequence encodes CASSFGKTGGVEQYF.